The clone carrying this T cell receptor (beta chain) has only a few counts. As yet, its antigen is unknown. V lost 3 bases to trimming and J lost 0 bases, with 15 bases between them. The germline gives CDR1 SGHVS, CDR2 FNYEAQ. The CDR3 spans 17 residues. The sample comes from a study of identical twins. A universal primer site was added by template switching, and unique molecular identifiers were carried by the cDNA. TCRdb re-called the 5' RACE reads with MiXCR, one entry per CDR3 protein. Of 240,000 or so distinct CDR3 sequences listed, roughly 7% are singletons. Study-wide results and limits: Compared with models, monozygotic twins showed more out-of-frame TCR alpha sharing.

In addition, the sample was reused for a study of yellow fever vaccine responses in identical twins.

The sample was memory (CD45RO+) T cells sorted from blood. The genes are TRBV7-6 and TRBJ2-4; D uncertain. The receptor was derived from a young woman in good health. The CDR3 region has the DNA TGTGCCAGCAGCTTCGGCAGAACAGAACTAGCCAAAAACATTCAGTACTTC. The encoded protein is CASSFGRTELAKNIQYF.